This T cell receptor (beta chain) emerged from a study of identical twins. The study's findings and limits: Rather than following the same donors, the conclusions depended on cross-sectional statistical analysis. Within beta out-of-frame sequences, the excess sharing observed between twins was weaker.

With regard to this clonotype: The antigen is not known.

Between the trimmed V and J ends, which lost 10 bases and 5 bases, there was a span of 22 bases. The CDR3 loop spans 15 amino acids. Germline loops: CDR1 MNHNS, CDR2 SASEGT. Carrying unique molecular identifiers, the cDNA also gained a universal primer site through template switching. In TCRdb, the 5' RACE reads were re-called with MiXCR into one record per CDR3 protein. The sample records 570,000 or so distinct CDR3 sequences, around a tenth being singletons. These data were also reused for a study on yellow fever vaccine responses in identical twins.

This sequence was found in a woman younger than 35 in good health. Sequenced input: PBMCs. This chain joins TRBV6-1 and TRBJ2-3; D uncertain. In DNA, the CDR3 is TGTGCCACCGCCGTCGTCCCTGTTGGGTTAGATACGCAGTATTTT. Translation gives CATAVVPVGLDTQYF.